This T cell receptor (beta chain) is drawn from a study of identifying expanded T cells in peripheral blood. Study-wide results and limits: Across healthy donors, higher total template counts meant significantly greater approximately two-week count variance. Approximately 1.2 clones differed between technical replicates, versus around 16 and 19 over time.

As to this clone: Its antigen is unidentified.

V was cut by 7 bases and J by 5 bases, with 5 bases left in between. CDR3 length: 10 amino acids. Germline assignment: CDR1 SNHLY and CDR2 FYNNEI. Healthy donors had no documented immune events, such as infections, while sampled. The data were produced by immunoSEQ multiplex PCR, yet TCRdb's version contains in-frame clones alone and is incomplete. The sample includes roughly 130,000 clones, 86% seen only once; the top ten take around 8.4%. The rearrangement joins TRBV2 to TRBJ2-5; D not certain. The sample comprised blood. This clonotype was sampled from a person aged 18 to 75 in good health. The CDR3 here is CASKGETQYF. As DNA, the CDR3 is TGTGCCAGCAAGGGTGAGACCCAGTACTTC.